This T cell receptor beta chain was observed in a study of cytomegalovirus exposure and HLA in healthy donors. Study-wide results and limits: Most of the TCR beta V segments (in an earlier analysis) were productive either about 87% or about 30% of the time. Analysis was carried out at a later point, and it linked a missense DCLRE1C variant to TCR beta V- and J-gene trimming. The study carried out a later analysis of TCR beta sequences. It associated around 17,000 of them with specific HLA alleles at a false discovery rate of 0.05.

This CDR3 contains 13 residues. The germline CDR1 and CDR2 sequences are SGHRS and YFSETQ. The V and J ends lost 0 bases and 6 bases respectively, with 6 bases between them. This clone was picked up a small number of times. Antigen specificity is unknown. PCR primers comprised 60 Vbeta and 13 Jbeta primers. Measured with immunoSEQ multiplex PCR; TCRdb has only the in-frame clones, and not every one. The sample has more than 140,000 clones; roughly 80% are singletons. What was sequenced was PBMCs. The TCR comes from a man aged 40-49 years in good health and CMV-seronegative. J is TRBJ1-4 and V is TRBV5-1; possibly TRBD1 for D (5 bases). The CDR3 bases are TGCGCCAGCAGCTTGGAAGGGGATGAAAAACTGTTTTTT. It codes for CASSLEGDEKLFF.